This is a list of T cell receptor beta chains from one sample in a study of blood T cell repertoires in COVID-19. Assay: immunoSEQ multiplex PCR; the TCRdb copy retains only in-frame clones and omits some. This sample has 110,000 to 150,000 clones, with approximately 83% found just once. The sequencing sample was made of peripheral blood. These TCRs come from a human donor in a cohort sampled during active COVID-19. Both conserved end residues are part of each CDR3. The order of the fields is D gene, clone size, J gene, V gene, CDR3 DNA, CDR3 protein. D genes are given only for firm matches. The size entry is marked missing in some rows and otherwise reads once, few, many or a size class.

.,.,TRBJ2-6,TRBV5-1,TGCGCCAGCAGCTTTCAGGGCTCGGGTGGGGCCAACGTCCTGACTTTC,CASSFQGSGGANVLTF
.,.,TRBJ1-2,TRBV5-8,TGTGCCAGTAGTTTGGGGCATGGCTACACCTTC,CASSLGHGYTF
TRBD2,.,TRBJ2-7,TRBV7-8,TGTGCCAGTATACCGGGACTAGACTACGCCGAGCAGTACTTC,CASIPGLDYAEQYF
TRBD1,.,TRBJ1-1,TRBV5-1,TGCGCCAGCAGCTTGGCAGGGGGCATTAGTACTGAAGCTTTCTTT,CASSLAGGISTEAFF
TRBD1,.,TRBJ2-5,TRBV19,TGTGCCAGTAGTGTCGGACAGGGAAAGGGGGAGACCCAGTACTTC,CASSVGQGKGETQYF
TRBD1,.,TRBJ1-1,TRBV10-3,TGTGCCATCAGGGGGGGGACAGGGAACACTGAAGCTTTCTTT,CAIRGGTGNTEAFF
TRBD1,.,TRBJ1-2,TRBV7-9,TGTGCCAGCAGCTTCCCGGGACAGGGTACGGGCTACACCTTC,CASSFPGQGTGYTF
.,.,TRBJ2-3,TRBV11-3,TGTGCCAGCAGCTTATTCTCCACAGGGAGCACAGATACGCAGTATTTT,CASSLFSTGSTDTQYF
.,.,TRBJ2-2,TRBV28,TGTGCCAGCAGTTTACTAGGAACCGGGGAGCTGTTTTTT,CASSLLGTGELFF
.,.,TRBJ2-5,TRBV28,TGTGCCAGCAGTCCCCAGGGGCAGGGCGGATTGGAGACCCAGTACTTC,CASSPQGQGGLETQYF
TRBD2,.,TRBJ2-6,TRBV9,TGTGCCAGCAGCAACATAGGGGAGGGCTCTGGGGCCAACGTCCTGACTTTC,CASSNIGEGSGANVLTF
.,.,TRBJ1-5,TRBV4-2,TGTGCCAGCAGCCAAGGGGGGGATCAGCCCCAGCATTTT,CASSQGGDQPQHF
.,.,TRBJ1-1,TRBV5-6,TGTGCCAGCAGCTTTTCACGGACTGAAGCTTTCTTT,CASSFSRTEAFF
.,.,TRBJ2-5,TRBV2,TGTGCCAGCAGCCCCCATCTCCAGGGCCCCCAAGAGACCCAGTACTTC,CASSPHLQGPQETQYF
.,.,TRBJ1-5,TRBV7-9,TGTGCCAGCAGCAGCTTACCCTCAGGGATCCAGCCCCAGCATTTT,CASSSLPSGIQPQHF
TRBD1,.,TRBJ1-5,TRBV28,TGTGCCAGCAGTTTATTGGGGACAGGGCTCAATCAGCCCCAGCATTTT,CASSLLGTGLNQPQHF
.,.,TRBJ2-4,TRBV5-1,TGCGCCAGCAGCTCAAGACAGTTTATGGACATTCAGTACTTC,CASSSRQFMDIQYF
TRBD1,.,TRBJ2-1,TRBV5-1,TGCGCCAGCAGCTTCGGGACAGGGATTTACAATGAGCAGTTCTTC,CASSFGTGIYNEQFF
.,.,TRBJ2-7,TRBV29-1,TGCAGCGTTGCGAGGCAGGAGGGCTACGAGCAGTACTTC,CSVARQEGYEQYF
TRBD1,.,TRBJ1-5,TRBV19,TGTGCCAGTAGTATTAAGGGCGGGACAGGGGAAGGGAATCAGCCCCAGCATTTT,CASSIKGGTGEGNQPQHF
.,once,TRBJ1-5,TRBV19,TGTGCCAGTAGTATAGGCCGAGGGGGGGCGAAGCCCCAGCATTTT,CASSIGRGGAKPQHF
.,.,TRBJ1-1,TRBV19,TGTGCCAGTAGTCTCCTGACTGGGAACACTGAAGCTTTCTTT,CASSLLTGNTEAFF
.,.,TRBJ1-2,TRBV20-1,TGCAGTGCTAGTCAGAGGAACTATGGCTACACCTTC,CSASQRNYGYTF
.,few,TRBJ1-2,TRBV9,TGTGCCAGCAGCGCGAGACAGACAGCCGTGGATGGCTACACCTTC,CASSARQTAVDGYTF
TRBD1,.,TRBJ2-3,TRBV11-3,TGTGCCAGCAGCTTAACGGGACAGATATCAGATACGCAGTATTTT,CASSLTGQISDTQYF
.,.,TRBJ2-3,TRBV7-2,TGTGCCAGCAGCTCCTTAGGGGTACGAGATACGCAGTATTTT,CASSSLGVRDTQYF
TRBD1,.,TRBJ1-5,TRBV7-2,TGTGCCAGCAGCTTAGGAGACCAGGGGGCCCAGCCCCAGCATTTT,CASSLGDQGAQPQHF
.,few,TRBJ1-5,TRBV7-2,TGTGCCAGCAGCTTAGGGCAAGACAATCAGCCCCAGCATTTT,CASSLGQDNQPQHF
.,.,TRBJ1-1,TRBV14,TGTGCCAGCAGCCTAAGGCCTCTTACAGGATTAACTGAAGCTTTCTTT,CASSLRPLTGLTEAFF
TRBD1,.,TRBJ1-2,TRBV28,TGTGCCAGCAGGGGACAGGGGGGGAACTATGGCTACACCTTC,CASRGQGGNYGYTF